The rows below give T cell receptor beta chains drawn from one sample of a study of blood T cell repertoires in COVID-19. Method: immunoSEQ multiplex PCR; TCRdb's copy keeps in-frame clones and lacks some. The sample lists 150,000 or so clones, about 81% occurring once. Material for sequencing was peripheral blood. The receptors were sampled from a woman older than 75 with acute or convalescent COVID-19. Both conserved end residues are part of each CDR3. D genes are given only for firm matches. Some rows mark clone size as missing; the rest say once, few, many or name a class of expanded clone.

V	size	D	J	CDR3	DNA
TRBV7-9	-	TRBD1	TRBJ2-1	CASSLERQGPYNEQFF	TGTGCCAGCAGCTTAGAGAGACAGGGTCCCTACAATGAGCAGTTCTTC
TRBV5-5	once	-	TRBJ2-7	CASSLDRIYEQYF	TGTGCCAGCAGCCTAGACAGGATCTACGAGCAGTACTTC
TRBV29-1	once	-	TRBJ1-2	CSVDGTSLYGYTF	TGCAGCGTTGACGGGACTTCCCTCTATGGCTACACCTTC
TRBV6-1	-	-	TRBJ2-2	CASSEGGGASTGELFF	TGTGCCAGCAGTGAAGGCGGCGGGGCGAGCACCGGGGAGCTGTTTTTT
TRBV3-1/TRBV3-2	once	-	TRBJ2-2	CASNRGLDTGELFF	TGTGCCAGTAATAGGGGCCTTGACACCGGGGAGCTGTTTTTT
TRBV18	once	TRBD1	TRBJ1-3	CASSRDRFASGNTIYF	TGTGCCAGCTCACGGGACAGGTTCGCCTCTGGAAACACCATATATTTT
TRBV7-9	few	TRBD1	TRBJ2-7	CASSPTGSYEQYF	TGTGCCAGCAGCCCGACAGGGTCCTACGAGCAGTACTTC
TRBV7-9	-	TRBD2	TRBJ2-1	CASSVTSGVFNEQFF	TGTGCCAGCAGCGTTACTAGCGGGGTGTTCAATGAGCAGTTCTTC
TRBV28	-	-	TRBJ2-1	CASSLSGIEEQFF	TGTGCCAGCAGTTTATCCGGGATCGAAGAGCAGTTCTTC
TRBV4-1	-	-	TRBJ2-3	CASSRIMTSTDTQYF	TGCGCCAGCAGCCGGATTATGACTAGCACAGATACGCAGTATTTT
TRBV10-2	-	TRBD2	TRBJ2-3	CASSGLGGASADTQYF	TGCGCCAGCAGTGGACTCGGGGGGGCCAGCGCAGATACGCAGTATTTT
TRBV28	-	-	TRBJ2-2	CASRKPEGVTGELFF	TGTGCCAGCAGGAAACCTGAGGGTGTGACCGGGGAGCTGTTTTTT
TRBV5-1	-	TRBD1	TRBJ2-7	CASSFGTGVGYEQYF	TGCGCCAGCAGCTTTGGGACAGGGGTCGGTTACGAGCAGTACTTC
TRBV11-2	-	-	TRBJ1-1	CASSLATGNTEAFF	TGTGCCAGCAGCTTAGCTACCGGGAACACTGAAGCTTTCTTT
TRBV9	-	-	TRBJ2-1	CASSDPSLSYNEQFF	TGTGCCAGCAGCGACCCTAGCCTTTCCTACAATGAGCAGTTCTTC
TRBV28	once	TRBD1	TRBJ2-7	CASSLGQGINQYF	TGTGCCAGCAGCTTGGGACAGGGAATTAATCAGTACTTC
TRBV28	-	TRBD2	TRBJ2-3	CASSPSGGRALRGTQYF	TGTGCCAGCAGTCCCTCGGGCGGGAGGGCCCTCAGGGGTACGCAGTATTTT
TRBV18	-	-	TRBJ1-6	CASSPRDFYNSPLHF	TGTGCCAGCTCACCTCGGGACTTCTATAATTCACCCCTCCACTTT
TRBV6-1	-	TRBD1	TRBJ1-1	CASSPRQGEAFF	TGTGCCAGCAGCCCTAGACAGGGCGAGGCTTTCTTT
TRBV5-1	-	TRBD2	TRBJ2-1	CASSLALGGRASEQFF	TGCGCCAGCAGCTTGGCCCTGGGCGGGAGGGCCAGTGAGCAGTTCTTC
TRBV4-2	-	-	TRBJ1-1	CASSQEAQGFTEAFF	TGTGCCAGCAGCCAAGAGGCCCAGGGGTTCACTGAAGCTTTCTTT
TRBV27	many	-	TRBJ1-2	CASRRGGRTNYGYTF	TGTGCCAGCAGGAGAGGAGGACGGACGAACTATGGCTACACCTTC
TRBV30	-	-	TRBJ1-2	CAWSASGRGYTF	TGTGCCTGGAGTGCATCTGGGAGAGGCTACACCTTC
TRBV24-1	-	TRBD1	TRBJ1-5	CATSDRTGPNQPQHF	TGTGCCACCAGTGATAGGACAGGGCCCAATCAGCCCCAGCATTTT
TRBV12-3/TRBV12-4	-	-	TRBJ2-7	CASSFYSGSEQYF	TGTGCCAGCAGTTTTTATTCGGGGAGCGAGCAGTACTTC
TRBV11-2	-	TRBD1	TRBJ1-1	CASSRWGQRDTEAFF	TGTGCCAGCAGCCGCTGGGGACAGAGGGACACTGAAGCTTTCTTT
TRBV7-2	few	TRBD1	TRBJ1-6	CASSRTGNYSPLHF	TGTGCCAGCAGCAGGACAGGAAACTATTCACCCCTCCACTTT
TRBV29-1	-	-	TRBJ1-1	CSGGWNTEAFF	TGCAGCGGCGGATGGAACACTGAAGCTTTCTTT
TRBV6-2/TRBV6-3	-	-	TRBJ2-7	CASSYQKGQGIYEQYF	TGTGCCAGCAGTTACCAAAAGGGCCAGGGAATCTACGAGCAGTACTTC
TRBV7-3	-	-	TRBJ2-7	CASGQGGDEQYF	TGTGCCAGCGGACAGGGAGGGGACGAGCAGTACTTC
TRBV7-2	-	TRBD2	TRBJ2-7	CASSLGSVAGYEQYF	TGTGCCAGCAGCTTGGGCTCCGTAGCGGGGTACGAGCAGTACTTC
TRBV19	-	TRBD2	TRBJ2-7	CASSIGGVYLTGGLARYEQYF	TGTGCCAGTAGTATAGGGGGCGTATATTTGACGGGAGGCCTAGCCAGGTACGAGCAGTACTTC
TRBV20-1	-	TRBD2	TRBJ2-1	CSASSGRTLDEQFF	TGCAGTGCTAGTAGCGGGCGCACCCTCGATGAGCAGTTCTTC
TRBV19	-	-	TRBJ1-6	CASSGSAGAGVSPLHF	TGTGCCAGTAGTGGTTCGGCAGGGGCGGGGGTTTCACCCCTCCACTTT
TRBV6-5	-	TRBD1	TRBJ1-1	CASSSRRTGNTEAFF	TGTGCCAGCAGTTCGAGAAGGACAGGCAACACTGAAGCTTTCTTT
TRBV18	-	-	TRBJ2-4	CASSPSLGVIQYF	TGTGCCAGCTCACCATCTCTCGGGGTTATTCAGTACTTC
TRBV19	-	-	TRBJ2-3	CASSTTGSTDTQYF	TGTGCCAGTAGTACGACAGGAAGCACAGATACGCAGTATTTT
TRBV30	-	TRBD1	TRBJ1-1	CAWSGDSFTEAFF	TGTGCCTGGAGTGGGGACAGTTTCACTGAAGCTTTCTTT